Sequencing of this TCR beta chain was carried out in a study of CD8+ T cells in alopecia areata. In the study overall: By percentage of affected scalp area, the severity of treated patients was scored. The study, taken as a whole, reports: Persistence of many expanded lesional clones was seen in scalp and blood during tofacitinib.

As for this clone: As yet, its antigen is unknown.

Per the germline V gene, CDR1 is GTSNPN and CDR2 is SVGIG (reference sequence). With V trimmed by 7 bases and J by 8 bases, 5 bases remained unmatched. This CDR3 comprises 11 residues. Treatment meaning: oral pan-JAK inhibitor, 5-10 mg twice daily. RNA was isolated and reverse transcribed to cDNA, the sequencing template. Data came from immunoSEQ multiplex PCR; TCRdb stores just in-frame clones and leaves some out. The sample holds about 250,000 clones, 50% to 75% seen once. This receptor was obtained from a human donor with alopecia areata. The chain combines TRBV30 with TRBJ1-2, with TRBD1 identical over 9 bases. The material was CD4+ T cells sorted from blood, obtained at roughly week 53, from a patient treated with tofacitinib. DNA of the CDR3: TGTGCCTACACAGGGGGCGCAGGCTACACCTTC. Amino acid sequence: CAYTGGAGYTF.